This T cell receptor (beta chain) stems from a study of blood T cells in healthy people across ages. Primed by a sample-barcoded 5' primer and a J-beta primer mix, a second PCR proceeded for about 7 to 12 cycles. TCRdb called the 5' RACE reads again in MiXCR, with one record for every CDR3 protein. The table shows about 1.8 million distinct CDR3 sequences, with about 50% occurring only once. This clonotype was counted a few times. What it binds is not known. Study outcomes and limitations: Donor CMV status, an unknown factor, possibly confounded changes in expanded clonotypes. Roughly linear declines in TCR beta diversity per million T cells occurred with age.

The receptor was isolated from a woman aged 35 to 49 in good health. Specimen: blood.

The CDR3 region is CASSQEVRGAYGYTF. CDR3 nucleotide sequence: TGTGCCAGCAGCCAAGAGGTCCGGGGGGCATATGGCTACACCTTC. The chain couples TRBV4-2 to TRBJ1-2, with a weak D call TRBD1 (6 bases). CDR1 and CDR2 from the germline V gene are LGHNA and YNFKEQ. V was cut by 0 bases and J by 5 bases, with 13 bases left in between. The CDR3 covers 15 residues.